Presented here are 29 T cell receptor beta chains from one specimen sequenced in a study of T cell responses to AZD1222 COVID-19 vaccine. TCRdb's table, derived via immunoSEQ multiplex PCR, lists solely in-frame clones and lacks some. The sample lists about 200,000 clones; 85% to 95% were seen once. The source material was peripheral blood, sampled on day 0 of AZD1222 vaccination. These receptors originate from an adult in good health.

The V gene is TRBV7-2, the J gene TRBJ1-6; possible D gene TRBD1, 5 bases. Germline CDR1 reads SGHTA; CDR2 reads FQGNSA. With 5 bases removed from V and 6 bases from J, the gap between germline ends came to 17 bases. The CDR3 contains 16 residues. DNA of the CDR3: TGTGCCAGCAGCCTCCTTCCGGGACTGATTAATTCACCCCTCCACTTT. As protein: CASSLLPGLINSPLHF.

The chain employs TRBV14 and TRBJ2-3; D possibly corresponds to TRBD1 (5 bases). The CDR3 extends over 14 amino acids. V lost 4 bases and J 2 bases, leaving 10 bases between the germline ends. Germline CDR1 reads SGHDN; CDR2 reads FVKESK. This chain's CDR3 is CASSPKGFTDTQYF. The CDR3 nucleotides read TGTGCCAGCAGCCCGAAGGGGTTCACAGATACGCAGTATTTT.

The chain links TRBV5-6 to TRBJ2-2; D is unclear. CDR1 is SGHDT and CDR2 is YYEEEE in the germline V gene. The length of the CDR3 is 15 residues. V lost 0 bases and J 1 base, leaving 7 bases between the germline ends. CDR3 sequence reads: CASSLGHMNTGELFF. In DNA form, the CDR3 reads TGTGCCAGCAGCTTGGGGCACATGAACACCGGGGAGCTGTTTTTT.

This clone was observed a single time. In DNA, the CDR3 is TGTGCCAGCAACACCCAAGACACCGGGGAGCTGTTTTTT. Translating it yields CASNTQDTGELFF. The genes are TRBV11-2 and TRBJ2-2; D not certain. V dropped 7 bases and J dropped 3 bases, with 9 bases sitting between them. CDR3 length: 13 residues. Germline V lookup: CDR1 SGHAT, CDR2 FQNNGV. Variable domain in full (rest from reference TRBV11-2 and TRBJ2-2): EAGVAQSPRYKIIEKRQSVAFWCNPISGHATLYWYQQILGQGPKLLIQFQNNGVVDDSQLPKDRFSAERLKGVDSTLKIQPAKLEDSAVYLCASNTQDTGELFFGEGSRLTVL.

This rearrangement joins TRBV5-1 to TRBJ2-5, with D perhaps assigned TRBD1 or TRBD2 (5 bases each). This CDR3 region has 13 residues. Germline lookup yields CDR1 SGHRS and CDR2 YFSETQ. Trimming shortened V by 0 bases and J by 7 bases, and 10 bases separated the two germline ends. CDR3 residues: CASSLERGGTQYF. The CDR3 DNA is TGCGCCAGCAGCTTGGAGAGGGGTGGGACCCAGTACTTC.

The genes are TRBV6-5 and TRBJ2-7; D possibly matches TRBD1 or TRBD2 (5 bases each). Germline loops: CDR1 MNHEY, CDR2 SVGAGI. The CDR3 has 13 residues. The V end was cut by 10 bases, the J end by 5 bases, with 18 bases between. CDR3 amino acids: CAIKGRGLDEQYF. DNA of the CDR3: TGTGCCATCAAAGGACGGGGCCTGGACGAGCAGTACTTC.

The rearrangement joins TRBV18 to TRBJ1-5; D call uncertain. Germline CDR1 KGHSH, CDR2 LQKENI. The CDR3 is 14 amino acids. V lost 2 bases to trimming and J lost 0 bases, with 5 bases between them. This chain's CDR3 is CASSPIHSNQPQHF. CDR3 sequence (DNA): TGTGCCAGCTCACCAATCCATAGCAATCAGCCCCAGCATTTT. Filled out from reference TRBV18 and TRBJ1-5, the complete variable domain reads NAGVMQNPRHLVRRRGQEARLRCSPMKGHSHVYWYRQLPEEGLKFMVYLQKENIIDESGMPKERFSAEFPKEGPSILRIQQVVRGDSAAYFCASSPIHSNQPQHFGDGTRLSIL.

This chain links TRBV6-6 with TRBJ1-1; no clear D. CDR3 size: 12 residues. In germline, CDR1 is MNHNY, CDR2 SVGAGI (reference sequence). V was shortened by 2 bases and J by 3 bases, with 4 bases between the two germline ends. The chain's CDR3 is CASSYPDTEAFF. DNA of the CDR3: TGTGCCAGCAGTTACCCGGACACTGAAGCTTTCTTT.

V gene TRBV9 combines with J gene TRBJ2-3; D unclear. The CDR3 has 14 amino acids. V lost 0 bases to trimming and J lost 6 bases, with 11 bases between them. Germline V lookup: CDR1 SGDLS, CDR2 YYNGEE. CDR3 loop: CASSVAGPSDTQYF. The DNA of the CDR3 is TGTGCCAGCAGCGTAGCGGGCCCCAGCGATACGCAGTATTTT.

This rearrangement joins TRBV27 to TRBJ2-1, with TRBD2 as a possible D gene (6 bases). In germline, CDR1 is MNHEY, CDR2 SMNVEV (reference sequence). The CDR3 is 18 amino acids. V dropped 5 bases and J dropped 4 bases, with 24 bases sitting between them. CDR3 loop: CASSLILSGTGDYNEQFF. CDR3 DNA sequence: TGTGCCAGCAGTCTGATCCTATCCGGGACGGGGGATTACAATGAGCAGTTCTTC.

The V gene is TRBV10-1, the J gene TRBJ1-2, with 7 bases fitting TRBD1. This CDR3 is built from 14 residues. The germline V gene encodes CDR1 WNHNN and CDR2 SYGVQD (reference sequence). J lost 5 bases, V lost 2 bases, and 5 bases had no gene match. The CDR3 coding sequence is TGCGCCAGCAGTGAGACGGGACAGACTTATGGCTACACCTTC. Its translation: CASSETGQTYGYTF.

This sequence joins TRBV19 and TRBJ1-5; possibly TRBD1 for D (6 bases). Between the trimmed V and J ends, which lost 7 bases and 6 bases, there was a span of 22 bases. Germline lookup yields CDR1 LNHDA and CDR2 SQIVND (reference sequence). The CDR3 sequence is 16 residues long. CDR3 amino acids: CASTTRGRGFGQPQHF. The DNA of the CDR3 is TGTGCCAGTACCACCCGGGGCAGGGGATTTGGTCAGCCCCAGCATTTT.

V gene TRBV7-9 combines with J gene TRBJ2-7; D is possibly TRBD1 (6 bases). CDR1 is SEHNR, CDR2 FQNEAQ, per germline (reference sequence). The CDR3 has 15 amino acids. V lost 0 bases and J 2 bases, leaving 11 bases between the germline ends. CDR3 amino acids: CASSLAQGRTYEQYF. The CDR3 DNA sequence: TGTGCCAGCAGCTTAGCACAGGGACGGACCTACGAGCAGTACTTC.

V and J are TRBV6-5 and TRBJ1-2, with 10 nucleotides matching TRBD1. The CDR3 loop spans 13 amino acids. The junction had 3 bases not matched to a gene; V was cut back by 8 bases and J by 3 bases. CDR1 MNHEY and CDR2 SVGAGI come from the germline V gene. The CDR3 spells CASRTGGDYGYTF. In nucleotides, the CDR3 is TGTGCCAGCCGGACAGGGGGAGACTATGGCTACACCTTC.

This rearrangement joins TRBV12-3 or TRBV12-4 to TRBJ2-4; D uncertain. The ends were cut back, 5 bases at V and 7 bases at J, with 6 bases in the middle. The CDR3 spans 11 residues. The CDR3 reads CASSRRNIQYF. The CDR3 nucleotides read TGTGCCAGCAGTAGGCGGAACATTCAGTACTTC.

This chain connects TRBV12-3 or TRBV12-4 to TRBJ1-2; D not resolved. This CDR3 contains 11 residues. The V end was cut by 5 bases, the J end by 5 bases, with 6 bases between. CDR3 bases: TGTGCCAGCAGTCGGAATTATGGCTACACCTTC. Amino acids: CASSRNYGYTF.

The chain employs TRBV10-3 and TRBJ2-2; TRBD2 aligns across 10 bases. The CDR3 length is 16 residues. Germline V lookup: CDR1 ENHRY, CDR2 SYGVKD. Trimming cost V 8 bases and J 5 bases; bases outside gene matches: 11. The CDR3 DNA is TGTGCCATCGACAGGGGTACTAGCGGGGCTACCGGGGAGCTGTTTTTT. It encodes CAIDRGTSGATGELFF.

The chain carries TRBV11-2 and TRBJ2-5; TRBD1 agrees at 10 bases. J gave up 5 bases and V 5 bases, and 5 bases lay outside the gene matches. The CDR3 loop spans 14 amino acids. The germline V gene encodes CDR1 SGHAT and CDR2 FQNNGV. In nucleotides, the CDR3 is TGTGCCAGCAGCCCGGGACAGGGGTACGAGACCCAGTACTTC. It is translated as CASSPGQGYETQYF.

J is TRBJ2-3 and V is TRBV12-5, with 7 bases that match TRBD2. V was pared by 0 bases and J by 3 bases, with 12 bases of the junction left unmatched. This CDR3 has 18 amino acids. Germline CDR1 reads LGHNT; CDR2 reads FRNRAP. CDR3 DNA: TGTGCTAGTGGTTTGGTAAAGGAGACTAGCCGAAGGACAGATACGCAGTATTTT. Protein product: CASGLVKETSRRTDTQYF.

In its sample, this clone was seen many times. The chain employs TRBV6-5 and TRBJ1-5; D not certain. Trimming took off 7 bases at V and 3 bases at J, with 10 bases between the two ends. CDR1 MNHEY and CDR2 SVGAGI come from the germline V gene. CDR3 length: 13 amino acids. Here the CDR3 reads CASTGHLNQPQHF. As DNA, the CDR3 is TGTGCCAGCACTGGGCATCTCAATCAGCCCCAGCATTTT.

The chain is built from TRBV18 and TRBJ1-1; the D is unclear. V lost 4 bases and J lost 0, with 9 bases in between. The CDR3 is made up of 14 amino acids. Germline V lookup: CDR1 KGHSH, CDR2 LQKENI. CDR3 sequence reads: CASSRGLVNTEAFF. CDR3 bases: TGTGCCAGCTCACGCGGACTTGTGAACACTGAAGCTTTCTTT.

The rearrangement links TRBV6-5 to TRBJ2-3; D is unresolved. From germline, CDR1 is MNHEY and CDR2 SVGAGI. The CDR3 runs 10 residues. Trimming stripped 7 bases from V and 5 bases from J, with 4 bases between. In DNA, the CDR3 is TGTGCCAGCAATGGAGATACGCAGTATTTT. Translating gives CASNGDTQYF.

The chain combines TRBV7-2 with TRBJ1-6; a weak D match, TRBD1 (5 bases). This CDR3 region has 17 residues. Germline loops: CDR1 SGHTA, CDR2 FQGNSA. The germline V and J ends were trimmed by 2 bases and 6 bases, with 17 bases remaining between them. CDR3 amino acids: CASSLSGLNWGNSPLHF. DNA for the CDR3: TGTGCCAGCAGCTTATCAGGGTTGAACTGGGGTAATTCACCCCTCCACTTT.

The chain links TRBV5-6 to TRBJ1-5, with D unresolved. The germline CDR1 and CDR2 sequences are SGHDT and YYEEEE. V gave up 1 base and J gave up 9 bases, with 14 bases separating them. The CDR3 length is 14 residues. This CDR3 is CASSLNFGGRPQHF. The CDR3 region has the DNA TGTGCCAGCAGCTTGAATTTCGGAGGACGGCCCCAGCATTTT. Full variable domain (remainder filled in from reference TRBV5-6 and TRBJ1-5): DAGVTQSPTHLIKTRGQQVTLRCSPKSGHDTVSWYQQALGQGPQFIFQYYEEEERQRGNFPDRFSGHQFPNYSSELNVNALLLGDSALYLCASSLNFGGRPQHFGDGTRLSIL.

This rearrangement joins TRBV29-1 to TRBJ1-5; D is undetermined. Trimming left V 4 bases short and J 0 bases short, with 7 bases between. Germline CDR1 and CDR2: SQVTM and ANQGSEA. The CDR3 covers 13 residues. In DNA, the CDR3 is TGCAGCGTTGCCAGGAGTAGCAATCAGCCCCAGCATTTT. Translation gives CSVARSSNQPQHF.

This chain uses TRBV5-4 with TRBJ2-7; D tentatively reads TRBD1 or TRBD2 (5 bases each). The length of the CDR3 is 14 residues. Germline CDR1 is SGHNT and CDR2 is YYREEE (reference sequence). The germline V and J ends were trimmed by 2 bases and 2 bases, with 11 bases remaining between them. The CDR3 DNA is TGTGCCAGCAGCTTTGACCAGGGAGCCTACGAGCAGTACTTC. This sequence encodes CASSFDQGAYEQYF.

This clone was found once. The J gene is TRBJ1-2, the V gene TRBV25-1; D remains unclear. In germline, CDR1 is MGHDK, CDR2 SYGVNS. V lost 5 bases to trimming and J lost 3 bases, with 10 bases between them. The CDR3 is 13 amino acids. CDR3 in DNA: TGTGCCAGCAGTCCCACAAATTACTATGGCTACACCTTC. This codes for CASSPTNYYGYTF.

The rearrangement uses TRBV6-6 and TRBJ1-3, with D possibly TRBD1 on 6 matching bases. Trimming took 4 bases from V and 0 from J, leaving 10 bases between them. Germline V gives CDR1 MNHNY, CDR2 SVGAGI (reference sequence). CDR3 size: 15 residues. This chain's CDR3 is CASSSDSHSGNTIYF. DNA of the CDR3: TGTGCCAGCAGTTCGGACAGCCACTCTGGAAACACCATATATTTT.

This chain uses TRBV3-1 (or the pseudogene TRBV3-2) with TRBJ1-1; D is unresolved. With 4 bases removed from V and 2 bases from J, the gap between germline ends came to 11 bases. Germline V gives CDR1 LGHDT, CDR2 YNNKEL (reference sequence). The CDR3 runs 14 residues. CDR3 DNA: TGTGCCAGCAGCCTGCGAAGGACCAACACTGAAGCTTTCTTT. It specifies CASSLRRTNTEAFF.